This record looks at one T cell receptor (beta chain) sequence and its context. The sample belongs to a study of blood T cell repertoires in COVID-19. Study-level information: T cells, B-cell-depleted T cells, or PBMCs supplied cDNA or gDNA.

The protocol was immunoSEQ multiplex PCR, while the TCRdb copy is restricted to in-frame clones and leaves out a portion. The data show around 130,000 clones, 90% seen once. V shed 5 bases, J shed 0 bases, and the junction held 6 bases outside the gene matches. CDR1 and CDR2 from the germline V gene are KGHSH and LQKENI. The CDR3 has 17 amino acids. The chain joins TRBV18 to TRBJ2-2; 10 positions agree with TRBD2. The TCR originated in a man aged 50-59 years with active COVID-19. The material sequenced was peripheral blood. The CDR3 spells CASSSSGGMPNTGELFF. The CDR3 coding sequence is TGTGCCAGCTCAAGTAGCGGGGGGATGCCGAACACCGGGGAGCTGTTTTTT.